Listed below are T cell receptor beta chains from one sample, sequenced in a study of CD8 T cells in ankylosing spondylitis. One entry per CDR3 protein results from TCRdb running MiXCR on the 5' RACE reads. The sample yields roughly 200,000 distinct CDR3 sequences, 10% to 15% seen once. Sequenced sample: blood, either unsorted or a sorted T cell fraction (not recorded which). The source of these receptors is a male donor with ankylosing spondylitis or in good health (not recorded which). Each CDR3 is given with its conserved first and last residue. The D gene is left open where the match is weak. Expanded clones are given a class, and other clones once, few, many or no size at all.

-,-,TRBJ1-6,TRBV5-6,CASSLGRGYNSPLHF,TGTGCCAGCAGCTTGGGGCGAGGTTATAATTCACCCCTCCACTTT
-,-,TRBJ2-1,TRBV4-1,CASSPSDYGSYNEQFF,TGCGCCAGCAGCCCTTCCGACTACGGGTCCTACAATGAGCAGTTCTTC
-,-,TRBJ2-3,TRBV25-1,CASNKQTDTQYF,TGTGCCAGCAACAAACAGACAGATACGCAGTATTTT
-,-,TRBJ2-7,TRBV29-1,CSVSGGRWEQYF,TGCAGCGTGAGTGGAGGACGATGGGAGCAGTACTTC
-,-,TRBJ1-6,TRBV25-1,CASTTGSSPLHF,TGTGCCAGTACCACAGGGAGTTCACCCCTCCACTTT
few,-,TRBJ2-7,TRBV6-6,CASSHLNYEQYF,TGTGCCAGCAGCCATCTTAACTACGAGCAGTACTTC
-,-,TRBJ1-5,TRBV6-5,CASSYGGKVGNQPQHF,TGTGCCAGCAGTTACGGTGGAAAAGTGGGGAATCAGCCCCAGCATTTT
few,-,TRBJ2-7,TRBV4-1,CASSQEYSGSYEQYF,TGCGCCAGCAGCCAAGAGTACTCAGGGTCCTACGAGCAGTACTTC
few,-,TRBJ1-1,TRBV20-1,CSAPLVTEAFF,TGCAGTGCCCCACTTGTCACTGAAGCTTTCTTT
few,TRBD1,TRBJ1-2,TRBV15,CATIQTGTLGYTF,TGTGCCACCATCCAGACAGGGACCCTAGGCTACACCTTC
-,-,TRBJ1-4,TRBV7-6,CASSLSGGREKLFF,TGTGCCAGCAGCTTATCGGGTGGTCGGGAAAAACTGTTTTTT
-,-,TRBJ1-2,TRBV7-9,CASRPDSEGGYTF,TGTGCCAGCAGACCCGACAGCGAGGGGGGCTACACCTTC
few,-,TRBJ2-7,TRBV4-1,CASSQGQAKYEQYF,TGCGCCAGCAGCCAAGGACAGGCAAAATACGAGCAGTACTTC
many,-,TRBJ2-7,TRBV4-2,CASSQDMGGSYEQYF,TGTGCCAGCAGCCAAGATATGGGGGGCTCCTACGAGCAGTACTTC
few,TRBD1,TRBJ2-2,TRBV6-5,CASSHSIGQGAGGELFF,TGTGCCAGCAGTCACTCCATTGGACAGGGGGCGGGCGGGGAGCTGTTTTTT
few,TRBD2,TRBJ2-1,TRBV25-1,CASSVAGLGFF,TGTGCCAGCAGTGTAGCGGGGTTGGGGTTCTTC
-,-,TRBJ2-1,TRBV7-6,CASSLSAVEGWDEQFF,TGTGCCAGCAGCCTCTCAGCAGTAGAGGGGTGGGATGAGCAGTTCTTC
few,-,TRBJ1-1,TRBV5-6,CASSLETDEAFF,TGTGCCAGCAGCTTGGAGACTGATGAAGCTTTCTTT
-,TRBD2,TRBJ2-1,TRBV20-1,CSANSGNDEQFF,TGCAGTGCCAATAGCGGGAACGATGAGCAGTTCTTC
few,-,TRBJ2-7,TRBV14,CASSQGGENHEQYF,TGTGCCAGCAGCCAGGGAGGAGAGAACCACGAGCAGTACTTC
-,TRBD2,TRBJ2-1,TRBV5-1,CASSLGSSGTVSYNEQFF,TGCGCCAGCAGCTTGGGTTCTAGCGGGACCGTCTCCTACAATGAGCAGTTCTTC
-,TRBD2,TRBJ2-7,TRBV5-1,CASSWGTSGTYEQYF,TGCGCCAGCAGCTGGGGGACTAGCGGCACCTACGAGCAGTACTTC
many,-,TRBJ2-7,TRBV12-3/TRBV12-4,CASSFAPQSSYEQYF,TGTGCCAGCAGTTTTGCACCTCAGAGCTCCTACGAGCAGTACTTC
-,-,TRBJ2-3,TRBV4-2,CASSQAGLENGDTQYF,TGTGCCAGCAGCCAAGCGGGTTTAGAAAACGGGGATACGCAGTATTTT
many,-,TRBJ1-2,TRBV7-2,CASSPTPPTEYGYTF,TGTGCCAGCAGCCCCACCCCCCCCACAGAGTATGGCTACACCTTC
many,-,TRBJ2-7,TRBV12-3/TRBV12-4,CASSFLLEYEQYF,TGTGCCAGCAGTTTCTTACTGGAGTACGAGCAGTACTTC
-,-,TRBJ2-3,TRBV11-2,CASSSRDGSTDTQYF,TGTGCCAGCAGTTCCCGGGACGGTAGCACAGATACGCAGTATTTT
many,-,TRBJ2-1,TRBV4-2,CASSQSEDRYNEQFF,TGTGCCAGCAGCCAATCCGAGGATCGGTACAATGAGCAGTTCTTC
few,-,TRBJ2-2,TRBV9,CASSGDTGTNTGELFF,TGTGCCAGCAGCGGGGACACAGGAACGAACACCGGGGAGCTGTTTTTT
few,TRBD1,TRBJ2-2,TRBV4-2,CASSVPGTGITGELFF,TGTGCCAGCAGCGTTCCCGGGACAGGGATTACCGGGGAGCTGTTTTTT
few,TRBD1,TRBJ2-1,TRBV3-1,CASSQAFYRGVSYNEQFF,TGTGCCAGCAGCCAAGCCTTTTACAGGGGAGTTTCCTACAATGAGCAGTTCTTC
many,-,TRBJ1-2,TRBV12-3/TRBV12-4,CASSSGGGYTF,TGTGCCAGCAGTTCCGGGGGTGGCTACACCTTC
few,-,TRBJ2-3,TRBV12-3/TRBV12-4,CASRVGLSREFTDTQYF,TGTGCCAGCAGGGTCGGGTTAAGCAGGGAGTTCACAGATACGCAGTATTTT
-,-,TRBJ1-2,TRBV7-2,CASSLTVSVYGYTF,TGTGCCAGCAGCTTAACTGTCTCAGTCTATGGCTACACCTTC
-,-,TRBJ2-3,TRBV27,CASSLWDGSTDTQYF,TGTGCCAGCAGTTTATGGGACGGGAGCACAGATACGCAGTATTTT
-,-,TRBJ2-7,TRBV4-1,CASSQTPSYEQYF,TGCGCCAGCAGCCAGACACCGTCCTACGAGCAGTACTTC
few,-,TRBJ1-2,TRBV3-1,CASSPREDYGYTF,TGTGCCAGCAGCCCAAGAGAGGACTATGGCTACACCTTC
few,TRBD2,TRBJ2-1,TRBV7-9,CASSSGTSGWVYNEQFF,TGTGCCAGCAGCTCCGGGACTAGCGGTTGGGTATACAATGAGCAGTTCTTC
-,-,TRBJ2-7,TRBV4-1,CASSPGPLSLEQYF,TGCGCCAGCAGCCCAGGACCCCTGAGTCTCGAGCAGTACTTC
-,-,TRBJ2-7,TRBV4-1,CASSQAPGSIYEQYF,TGCGCCAGCAGCCAGGCCCCGGGGTCCATCTACGAGCAGTACTTC
-,-,TRBJ2-1,TRBV3-1,CASSQEGLFTYNEQFF,TGTGCCAGCAGCCAGGAGGGGCTGTTTACCTACAATGAGCAGTTCTTC
few,-,TRBJ2-3,TRBV3-1,CASSQVNVLTDTQYF,TGTGCCAGCAGCCAAGTGAACGTACTCACAGATACGCAGTATTTT
-,TRBD1,TRBJ2-1,TRBV12-3/TRBV12-4,CASSSTGGYSDEQFF,TGTGCCAGCAGTTCCACAGGGGGCTATAGTGATGAGCAGTTCTTC
few,-,TRBJ2-5,TRBV20-1,CSARDRDTSKETQYF,TGCAGTGCTAGAGATCGGGACACTTCTAAAGAGACCCAGTACTTC
many,TRBD1,TRBJ1-1,TRBV5-1,CASSSGQGATEAFF,TGCGCCAGCAGCTCGGGACAGGGGGCGACTGAAGCTTTCTTT
few,-,TRBJ2-2,TRBV6-1,CASPHRDGQNTGELFF,TGTGCCAGCCCTCATCGGGACGGACAGAACACCGGGGAGCTGTTTTTT
-,-,TRBJ2-7,TRBV7-9,CASALSNEQYF,TGTGCCAGCGCCCTCTCGAACGAGCAGTACTTC
many,-,TRBJ1-2,TRBV4-1,CASSLLAEGPDYGYTF,TGCGCCAGCAGCCTTCTTGCAGAGGGTCCCGACTATGGCTACACCTTC